This T cell receptor (beta chain) is drawn from a study of beta chain features in type 1 diabetes (dated by TCRdb to the late 2010s). In the study overall: Mean age, gender distribution, total cell number and subset yield did not differ between patients and healthy donors. A total of around 100 million sorted cells were examined across all samples, and RNA yield correlated strongly with the number of cells per subset. In the study, TCRB repertoires of sorted circulating CD4+ T cell subsets from recently diagnosed type 1 diabetes patients were compared with those of matched healthy donors. Whereas all 30 or so donors provided naive and central memory subsets, regulatory and stem cell-like memory subsets were isolated from just 8 patients and about 8 healthy donors.

From each donor, a single peripheral blood sample of around 120 mL on average was drawn into heparinised tubes. A BD FACSAria II was used to sort naive, central memory, regulatory and stem cell-like memory CD4+ T cells with a panel that included CD45RO, CCR7, CD25, CD127, CD95 and CD27. A purity above 98% was achieved for all sorted populations. Right away, PBMCs were isolated by Lymphoprep density gradient centrifugation and were stained directly, with no culture step. To minimize batch effects, samples were stained and sorted in pairs, one healthy donor with one patient per experiment. This clone was seen only a few times. No cognate antigen has been identified for it. There are no base qualities to consult, and no much larger clone falls within one base. Study-wide findings and limitations: Because the HLA sub-analyses included only small numbers of individuals, any influence of HLA type on TCRB rearrangement was left unresolved. At VDJ recombination sites, patients with type 1 diabetes made fewer insertions and deleted more nucleotides, a pattern implying thymic rearrangement abnormalities. Shorter templates might have been favored by PCR, but patient and control samples were amplified and corrected together, so both groups would have been affected equally by any skew. Because cDNA rather than genomic DNA was sequenced, highly expressing activated cells could have been over-represented, although no difference in activation and CD3 levels was found between groups. Type 1 diabetes patients showed a moderate but significant shortening of TCRB CDR3 length in all four CD4+ subsets. Naive, central memory and regulatory TCRB repertoires appeared to be more alike among patients than among healthy donors.

The entire isolated RNA was reverse transcribed using the High Capacity cDNA Reverse Transcription Kit, and thus expressed TCRB transcripts were sequenced. Deep immunoSEQ sequencing was performed on naive, central memory and regulatory T cell samples, with an average of approximately 4 million total reads per sample. After sorted cells were lysed in RLT buffer, RNA was extracted with DNase-treated RNeasy Micro or Mini kits, with the choice depending on cell number. To prevent cross-contamination, each cell subset was processed individually, whereas patient and healthy donor samples were processed jointly. The immunoSEQ multiplex PCR was used to amplify TCRB sequences from cDNA, generating 87-bp fragments that spanned the CDR3 region. Amplicons were sequenced on the Illumina HiSeq platform. The study's processing was this. PCR bias was computationally corrected using synthetic template baselines, reads within Hamming distance 2 were collapsed, and singletons that could not be merged were discarded. Reads were aligned to IMGT to assign V, D and J genes, CDR3 length, and insertions or deletions at six rearrangement sites. Within each subset, clonotype counts were normalized to the number of sorted cells before true diversity and Gini coefficients were calculated with the tcR R package. Repertoire sharing was quantified using the overlap coefficient calculated on TCRB nucleotide sequences. Out-of-frame TCRB sequences from naive cells were analyzed as a proxy for the pre-selection repertoire. Sourced from immuneACCESS, this table was stored by TCRdb with only in-frame sequences that have V and J called. A share of the clones is absent; for the studies checked, an unresolved V gene accounts for under half, and the remainder has no known explanation. From that table come the V and J calls and clone size; the DNA was used to work out D and trimming. The sample table records approximately 340,000 clones; around 15% of these occur just once. Together, the top ten hold approximately 0.019% of the sample.

The clonotype originates from a woman aged 18-29 years in good health. The sample comprised naive CD4+ T cells from blood. Reading the label with the study, this specimen's cell subset or site is: true naive CD4+ T cells.

The nucleotide sequence reads as follows: TGTGCCAGCAGCTTGCGGGGAACTGAAGCTTTCTTT. It is translated as CASSLRGTEAFF. The sequence is built from TRBV5-6 and TRBJ1-1; too little of a D gene remains to name it. The trim is 1 base for V and 5 bases for J, with a gap of 6 bases between the germline ends. The CDR3, from cysteine to phenylalanine, totals 12 residues. Only the CDR3 DNA is retained, 36 bases long and in frame from the first base. CDR1 and CDR2, per the germline V gene, are SGHDT and YYEEEE.